Presented here are 15 T cell receptor beta chains from one specimen sequenced in a study of OX40 agonist ivuxolimab in advanced cancers. Some clones are missing from TCRdb's copy, which holds only in-frame ones; the method was immunoSEQ multiplex PCR. The table lists 41,000 or so clones, around 85% of them singletons. This material consisted of CD4+ or CD8+ T cells sorted from blood, taken in a trial of the OX40 agonist ivuxolimab. These receptors were obtained from an adult with an advanced solid tumor such as melanoma, head and neck, liver or kidney cancer.

The chain joins TRBV4-2 to TRBJ2-5; D perhaps matches TRBD2 (6 bases). Trimming stripped 5 bases from V and 5 bases from J, with 18 bases between. Per germline, CDR1 LGHNA and CDR2 YNFKEQ. The CDR3 extends over 15 amino acids. The CDR3 reads CASSSGGAGLETQYF. The DNA for the CDR3 is TGTGCCAGCAGCTCCGGAGGGGCAGGGCTGGAGACCCAGTACTTC.

This chain connects TRBV15 to TRBJ2-7; D ambiguous. The CDR3 consists of 13 residues. The V gene's germline CDR1 is LNHNV and CDR2 YYDKDF (reference sequence). V lost 3 bases and J 7 bases, leaving 13 bases between the germline ends. CDR3 nucleotides: TGTGCCACCAGCAGGGAATGGGCGCGGGAGCAGTACTTC. Amino acids: CATSREWAREQYF.

The genes are TRBV5-1 and TRBJ1-1; D not resolved. The V end was cut by 1 base, the J end by 5 bases, with 12 bases between. Germline loops: CDR1 SGHRS, CDR2 YFSETQ. The CDR3 is 14 residues long. The CDR3 nucleotides read TGCGCCAGCAGCTTGTACGCGAGGGAGACTGAAGCTTTCTTT. Translating it yields CASSLYARETEAFF. Full variable domain (rest looked up from reference TRBV5-1 and TRBJ1-1): KAGVTQTPRYLIKTRGQQVTLSCSPISGHRSVSWYQQTPGQGLQFLFEYFSETQRNKGNFPGRFSGRQFSNSRSEMNVSTLELGDSALYLCASSLYARETEAFFGQGTRLTVV.

The chain couples TRBV6-1 to TRBJ1-1; 8 nucleotides line up with TRBD1. The ends lost 7 bases at V and 2 bases at J; junction bases unmatched: 9. This CDR3 region has 15 residues. Germline V CDR1 and CDR2: MNHNS, SASEGT. The CDR3 protein is CASTLGQGLNTEAFF. In DNA, the CDR3 is TGTGCCAGCACCCTAGGACAGGGATTAAACACTGAAGCTTTCTTT.

This chain connects TRBV19 to TRBJ1-1, with D tentatively TRBD1 (6 bases). This CDR3 has 13 residues. Germline assignment: CDR1 LNHDA and CDR2 SQIVND (reference sequence). Deletions cut 4 bases from V and 3 bases from J, with 9 bases between. DNA for the CDR3: TGTGCCAGTAGTAAACAGGGATACACTGAAGCTTTCTTT. Protein product: CASSKQGYTEAFF.

The rearrangement uses TRBV6-6 and TRBJ2-1; D is uncertain. The V gene's germline CDR1 is MNHNY and CDR2 SVGAGI (reference sequence). CDR3 length equals 16 residues. The germline V and J ends were trimmed by 6 bases and 0 bases, with 15 bases remaining between them. CDR3 protein: CASREPAESSYNEQFF. The CDR3 DNA is TGTGCCAGCAGGGAACCCGCGGAGAGCTCCTACAATGAGCAGTTCTTC.

The V gene is TRBV7-3, the J gene TRBJ2-1, with TRBD1 matching 7 bases. Germline lookup yields CDR1 SGHTA and CDR2 FQGTGA. The junction had 3 bases not matched to a gene; V was cut back by 4 bases and J by 9 bases. The CDR3 extends over 12 amino acids. The CDR3 DNA reads TGTGCCAGCAGCTCGGGACAGACTGAGCAGTTCTTC. This codes for CASSSGQTEQFF.

This clone has only one observation. The chain uses TRBV2 and TRBJ2-7; TRBD2 aligns across 8 bases. CDR1 is SNHLY, CDR2 FYNNEI, per germline. This CDR3 has 15 amino acids. Trimming removed 8 bases from V and 2 bases from J; junction bases left unmatched: 11. CDR3: CASLEERESAYEQYF. CDR3 in DNA: TGTGCCAGCCTTGAGGAGCGGGAGAGCGCCTACGAGCAGTACTTC. The entire variable domain, with the rest obtained from reference TRBV2 and TRBJ2-7, is as follows: EPEVTQTPSHQVTQMGQEVILRCVPISNHLYFYWYRQILGQKVEFLVSFYNNEISEKSEIFDDQFSVERPDGSNFTLKIRSTKLEDSAMYFCASLEERESAYEQYFGPGTRLTVT.

This clone was observed a handful of times. The chain employs TRBV12-5 and TRBJ2-7; 8 bases are a match to TRBD1. V gave up 5 bases and J gave up 2 bases; unmatched junction bases: 5. The CDR3 totals 14 residues. Germline V gene sequence: CDR1 LGHNT, CDR2 FRNRAP. The CDR3 loop is CASGHRTGPYEQYF. CDR3 nucleotide sequence: TGTGCTAGTGGTCATCGGACAGGGCCCTACGAGCAGTACTTC.

This clone came up a few times. This chain uses TRBV11-3 with TRBJ2-1, with D possibly matching TRBD1 (6 bases). Per the germline V gene, CDR1 is SGHNT and CDR2 is YENEEA. This CDR3 comprises 13 residues. V was trimmed by 1 base and J by 10 bases, leaving 11 bases between them. In nucleotides, the CDR3 is TGTGCCAGCAGCTTAGGCGGACAGCGCGAGCAGTTCTTC. Protein: CASSLGGQREQFF.

This clone was counted a few times. V is TRBV19 and J is TRBJ1-1; D is ambiguous. This CDR3 has 12 amino acids. Germline CDR1 LNHDA, CDR2 SQIVND (reference sequence). With 6 bases removed from V and 6 bases from J, the gap between germline ends came to 11 bases. The CDR3: CASRGIGAEAFF. The CDR3 DNA is TGTGCCAGTAGGGGGATTGGGGCTGAAGCTTTCTTT.

The chain links TRBV18 to TRBJ2-7; D is undetermined. Germline values: CDR1 KGHSH, CDR2 LQKENI. The CDR3 sequence is 12 residues long. The V gene lost 0 bases and the J gene lost 4 bases, with 4 bases spanning the gap. The CDR3 DNA reads as TGTGCCAGCTCACCACCGTCTTACGAGCAGTACTTC. Amino acid sequence: CASSPPSYEQYF.

The chain recombines TRBV19 with TRBJ1-4, with 7 nucleotides matching TRBD1. Per germline, CDR1 LNHDA and CDR2 SQIVND (reference sequence). V dropped 7 bases and J dropped 1; count of bases not matched to a gene: 9. The CDR3 extends over 16 amino acids. The CDR3 here is CASTIRRGRTNEKLFF. CDR3 bases: TGTGCCAGTACCATACGGAGGGGGCGAACTAATGAAAAACTGTTTTTT.

This chain links TRBV5-8 with TRBJ2-5; 11 bases fit TRBD1. The CDR3 has 16 residues. Germline CDR1 SGHTS, CDR2 YDEGEE. J was trimmed by 0 bases and V by 4 bases; bases with no gene match: 5. The CDR3 nucleotides read TGTGCCAGCAGCCCTGGGACAGGGGGGCACCAAGAGACCCAGTACTTC. Translation: CASSPGTGGHQETQYF.

The chain links TRBV19 to TRBJ1-5; a possible D gene is TRBD1 (5 bases). Germline CDR1 LNHDA, CDR2 SQIVND (reference sequence). The CDR3 loop spans 15 amino acids. Trimming took 7 bases from V and 3 from J, leaving 16 bases between them. Here the CDR3 DNA reads TGTGCCAGTAACCGAGGAGGGGACTCCAATCAGCCCCAGCATTTT. Protein: CASNRGGDSNQPQHF.